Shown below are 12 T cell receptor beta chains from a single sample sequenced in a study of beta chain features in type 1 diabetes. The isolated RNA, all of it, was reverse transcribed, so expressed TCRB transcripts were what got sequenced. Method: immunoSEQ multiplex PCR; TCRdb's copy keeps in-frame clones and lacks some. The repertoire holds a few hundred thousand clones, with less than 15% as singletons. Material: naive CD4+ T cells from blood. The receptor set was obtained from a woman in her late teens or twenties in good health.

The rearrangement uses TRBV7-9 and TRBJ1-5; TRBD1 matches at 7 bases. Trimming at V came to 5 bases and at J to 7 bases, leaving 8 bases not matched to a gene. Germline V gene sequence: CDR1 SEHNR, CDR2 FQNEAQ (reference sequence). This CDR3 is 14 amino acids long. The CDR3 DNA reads TGTGCCAGCAGCACAGACAGGGCTAGACAGCCCCAGCATTTT. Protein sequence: CASSTDRARQPQHF. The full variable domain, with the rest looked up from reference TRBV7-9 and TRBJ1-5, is DTGVSQNPRHKITKRGQNVTFRCDPISEHNRLYWYRQTLGQGPEFLTYFQNEAQLEKSRLLSDRFSAERPKGSFSTLEIQRTEQGDSAMYLCASSTDRARQPQHFGDGTRLSIL.

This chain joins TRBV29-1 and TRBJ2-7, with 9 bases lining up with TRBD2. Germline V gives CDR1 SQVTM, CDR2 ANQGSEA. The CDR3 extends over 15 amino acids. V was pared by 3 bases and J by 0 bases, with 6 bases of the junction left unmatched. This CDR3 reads CSVEAGGRASYEQYF. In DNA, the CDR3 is TGCAGCGTTGAGGCGGGCGGGAGGGCCTCCTACGAGCAGTACTTC.

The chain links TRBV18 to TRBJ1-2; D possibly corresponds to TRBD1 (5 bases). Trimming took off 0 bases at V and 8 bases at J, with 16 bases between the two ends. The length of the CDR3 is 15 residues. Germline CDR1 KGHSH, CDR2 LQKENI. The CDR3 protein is CASSPPLSLGGGYTF. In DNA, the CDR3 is TGTGCCAGCTCACCACCGTTAAGCCTCGGGGGAGGCTACACCTTC.

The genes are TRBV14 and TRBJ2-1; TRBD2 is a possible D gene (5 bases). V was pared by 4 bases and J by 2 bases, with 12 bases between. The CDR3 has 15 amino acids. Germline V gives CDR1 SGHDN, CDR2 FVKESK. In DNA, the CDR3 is TGTGCCAGCAGCCCGAGCGGAGAACCCTACAATGAGCAGTTCTTC. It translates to CASSPSGEPYNEQFF. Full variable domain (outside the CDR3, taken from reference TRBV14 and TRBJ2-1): EAGVTQFPSHSVIEKGQTVTLRCDPISGHDNLYWYRRVMGKEIKFLLHFVKESKQDESGMPNNRFLAERTGGTYSTLKVQPAELEDSGVYFCASSPSGEPYNEQFFGPGTRLTVL.

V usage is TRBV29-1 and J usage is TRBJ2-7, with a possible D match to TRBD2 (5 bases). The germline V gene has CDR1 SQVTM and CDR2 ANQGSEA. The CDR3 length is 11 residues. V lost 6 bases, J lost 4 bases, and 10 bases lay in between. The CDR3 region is CSVLRGYEQYF. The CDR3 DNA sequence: TGCAGCGTGCTACGAGGGTACGAGCAGTACTTC.

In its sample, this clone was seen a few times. The chain's CDR3 is CASPPFRGPSTEAFF. The CDR3 DNA reads TGTGCCAGCCCCCCCTTTAGGGGTCCAAGCACTGAAGCTTTCTTT. The chain carries TRBV7-9 and TRBJ1-1, with D possibly matching TRBD1 (5 bases). The length of the CDR3 is 15 residues. CDR1 and CDR2 from the germline V gene are SEHNR and FQNEAQ (reference sequence). V was pared by 8 bases and J by 4 bases, with 20 bases between.

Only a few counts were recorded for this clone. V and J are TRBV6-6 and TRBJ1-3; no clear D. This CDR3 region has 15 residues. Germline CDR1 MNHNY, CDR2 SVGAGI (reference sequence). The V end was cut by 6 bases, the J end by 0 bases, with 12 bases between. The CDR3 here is CASRGLVSSGNTIYF. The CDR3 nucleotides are TGTGCCAGCAGGGGCCTCGTAAGCTCTGGAAACACCATATATTTT.

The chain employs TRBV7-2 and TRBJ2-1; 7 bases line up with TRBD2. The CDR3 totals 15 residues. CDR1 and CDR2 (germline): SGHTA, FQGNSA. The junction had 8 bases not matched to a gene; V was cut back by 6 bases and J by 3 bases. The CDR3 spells CASRPTSRNYNEQFF. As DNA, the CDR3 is TGTGCCAGCAGGCCGACTAGCAGGAACTACAATGAGCAGTTCTTC.

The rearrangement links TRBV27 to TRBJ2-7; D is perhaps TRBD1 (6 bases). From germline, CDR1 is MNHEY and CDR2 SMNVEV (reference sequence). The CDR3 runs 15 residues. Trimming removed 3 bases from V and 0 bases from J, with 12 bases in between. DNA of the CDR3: TGTGCCAGCAGTTTCGACAGGACCTCCTCCTACGAGCAGTACTTC. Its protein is CASSFDRTSSYEQYF.

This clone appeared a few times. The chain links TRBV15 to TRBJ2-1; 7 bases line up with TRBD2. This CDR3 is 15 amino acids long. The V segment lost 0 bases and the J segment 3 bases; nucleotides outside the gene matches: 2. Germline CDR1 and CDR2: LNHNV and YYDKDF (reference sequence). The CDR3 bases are TGTGCCACCAGCAGAGAGGGGACTAACTACAATGAGCAGTTCTTC. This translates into CATSREGTNYNEQFF.

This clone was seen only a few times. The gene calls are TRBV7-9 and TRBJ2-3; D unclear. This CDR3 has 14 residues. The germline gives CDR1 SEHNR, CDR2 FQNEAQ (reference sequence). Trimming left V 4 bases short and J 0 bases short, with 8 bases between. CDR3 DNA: TGTGCCAGCAGCTACGGAGCTAGCACAGATACGCAGTATTTT. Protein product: CASSYGASTDTQYF. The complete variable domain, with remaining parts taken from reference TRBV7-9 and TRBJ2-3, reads DTGVSQNPRHKITKRGQNVTFRCDPISEHNRLYWYRQTLGQGPEFLTYFQNEAQLEKSRLLSDRFSAERPKGSFSTLEIQRTEQGDSAMYLCASSYGASTDTQYFGPGTRLTVL.

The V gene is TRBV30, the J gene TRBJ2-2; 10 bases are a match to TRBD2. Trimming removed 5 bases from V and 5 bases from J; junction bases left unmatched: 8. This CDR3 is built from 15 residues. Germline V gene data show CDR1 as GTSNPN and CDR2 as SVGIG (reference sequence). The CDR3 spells CAWSPSGSRTGELFF. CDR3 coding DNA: TGTGCCTGGTCCCCTAGCGGGAGCCGGACCGGGGAGCTGTTTTTT.